This T cell receptor beta chain was found in a study of persistence of HIV-infected CD4 T cells. Overall study results and limits: Proviral oligoclonality tracked with TCR oligoclonality within the same sorted cells. Compared with CD3/CD28-stimulated cells, CMV- and Gag-responding cells showed lower TCRbeta richness.

In the case of this clone: Its specificity is unknown.

Lysates of CMV-infected fibroblasts at 8 to 10 ug/mL stimulated these cells. Memory cells lacking CD40L and CD69 with high CD45RO were sorted. This was the immunoSEQ version 4 assay in survey mode. Profiling relied on immunoSEQ multiplex PCR, and the TCRdb table lists in-frame clones only, not all of them. Among approximately 27,000 clones listed, roughly 80% were seen once. Germline CDR1 reads SQVTM; CDR2 reads ANQGSEA. With 6 bases removed from V and 4 bases from J, the gap between germline ends came to 9 bases. This CDR3 contains 11 residues. The sequencing used CD4+ T cells sorted from PBMCs after roughly 18-hour stimulation, collected from a patient who received antiretroviral therapy. The chain uses TRBV29-1 and TRBJ1-2, with a possible D match to TRBD1 (5 bases). This TCR was recovered from an adult woman with HIV who was CMV-seropositive. The DNA for the CDR3 is TGCAGCGTCCAGGGCTTCTATGGCTACACCTTC. It encodes CSVQGFYGYTF.